This TCR beta chain was captured by sequencing in a study of blood T cell repertoires in COVID-19. Whole-study context: Some COVID-19 samples were acute and others convalescent; all came from the United States, Italy and Spain.

In the authors' methods: Amplification with reference gene primers provided the estimates of nucleated cell counts. Clones were sequenced by immunoSEQ multiplex PCR, and TCRdb holds only the in-frame ones, with some missing. V, J and clone size are taken as reported in that table, and D and trimming were inferred from the DNA itself. Of a few hundred thousand clones in the sample, about nine tenths are singletons; the top ten hold approximately 1.6%. Germline V gene data show CDR1 as SSHAT and CDR2 as FNYEAQ (reference sequence). V shed 5 bases, J shed 2 bases, and the junction held 4 bases outside the gene matches. This CDR3 spans 16 amino acids.

The sequencing sample was made of PBMCs or T cells enriched from blood (not recorded which). This receptor was taken from a man aged 40-49 years who had recovered from COVID-19. The chain joins TRBV7-7 to TRBJ2-5; 14 nucleotides align to TRBD2. The CDR3 DNA sequence: TGTGCCAGCAGCCACGGACTAGCGGGAGGTCAAGAGACCCAGTACTTC. This codes for CASSHGLAGGQETQYF.